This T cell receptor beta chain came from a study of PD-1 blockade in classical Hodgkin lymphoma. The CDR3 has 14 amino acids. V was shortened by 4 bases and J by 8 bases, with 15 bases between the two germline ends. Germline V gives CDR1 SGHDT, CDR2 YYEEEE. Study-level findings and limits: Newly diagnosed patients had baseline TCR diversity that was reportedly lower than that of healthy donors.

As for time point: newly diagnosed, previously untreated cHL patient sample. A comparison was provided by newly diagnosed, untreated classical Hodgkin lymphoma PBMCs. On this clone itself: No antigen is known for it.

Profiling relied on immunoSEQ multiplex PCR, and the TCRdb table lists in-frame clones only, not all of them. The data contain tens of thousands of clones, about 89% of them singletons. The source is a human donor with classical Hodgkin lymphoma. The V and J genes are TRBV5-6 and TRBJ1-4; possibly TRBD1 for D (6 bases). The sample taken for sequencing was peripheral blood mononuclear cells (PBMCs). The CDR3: CASSNRVGSEKLFF. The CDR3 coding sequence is TGTGCCAGCAGCAACAGGGTGGGAAGCGAAAAACTGTTTTTT.